The subject of this entry is one TCR beta chain. Its antigen is unknown. The sample comes from a study of human thymus T cells. Overall study results and limits: Thymic and blood repertoires seemed to show skewed V and J gene use.

All available leukocytes, rather than a set cell count, yielded the blood DNA. Clones were read by immunoSEQ multiplex PCR, and TCRdb kept only the in-frame ones, dropping some. In the table there are tens of thousands of clones, about 94% of which are singletons. Sequencing input: blood. This TCR came from a boy younger than two with a congenital heart defect but otherwise immunologically healthy.

CDR3 loop: CATSPGADNEQFF. The CDR3 DNA reads as TGTGCCACCTCCCCGGGGGCTGACAATGAGCAGTTCTTC. The J gene is TRBJ2-1, the V gene TRBV9; the D call may be TRBD1 or TRBD2 (6 bases each). The CDR3 consists of 13 residues. The V gene lost 9 bases and the J gene lost 5 bases, with 15 bases spanning the gap. The germline CDR1 and CDR2 sequences are SGDLS and YYNGEE.